One TCR beta chain is described in this entry. Molecules of cDNA were individually given unique molecular identifiers that were attached to them. MiXCR, run by TCRdb on the 5' RACE reads, gives a single entry per CDR3 protein. The sample consists of about 110,000 distinct CDR3 sequences, 12% of them appearing once. This sample was included in a study of early T cells in non-severe SARS-CoV-2 infection. Trimming stripped 6 bases from V and 8 bases from J, with 13 bases between. The CDR3 runs to 13 residues. The sequencing input was whole blood. The clonotype comes from an adult who was a healthcare worker with PCR-confirmed SARS-CoV-2 infection or an uninfected control (not recorded which). This chain links TRBV12-3 or TRBV12-4 with TRBJ2-2; possibly TRBD2 for D (5 bases). For the CDR3, the DNA is TGTGCCAGCAGACCTCCAGGACTGGGGGAGCTGTTTTTT. This encodes CASRPPGLGELFF.